This TCR beta chain was sequenced in a study of T cell changes during pregnancy in multiple sclerosis. V dropped 3 bases and J dropped 2 bases, with 12 bases sitting between them. Germline CDR1 is GTSNPN and CDR2 is SVGIG (reference sequence). The CDR3 covers 14 residues. The repertoire was sequenced with immunoSEQ multiplex PCR; TCRdb's copy has only in-frame clones and lacks some. There are about 69,000 clones in the sample; roughly 90% occur only once, and more than 1.2% lies in the top ten. The clonotype comes from a female donor with multiple sclerosis, enrolled in a pregnancy study. This sample comprised peripheral blood, obtained in the third trimester of pregnancy. V usage is TRBV30 and J usage is TRBJ2-3; TRBD1 is a possible D gene (6 bases). The CDR3 DNA sequence: TGTGCCTGGAGGTGGGGGCCCCACACAGATACGCAGTATTTT. This sequence encodes CAWRWGPHTDTQYF.